Below, one T cell receptor beta chain is given with its context. The data were obtained in a study of control samples from healthy donors and cancer patients. Libraries were prepared by immunoSEQ multiplex PCR; TCRdb keeps only in-frame clonotypes and omits some of them. Of 130,000 or so clones in the sample, around 90% are singletons; the top ten hold 7.1%. Germline V gene sequence: CDR1 SGDLS, CDR2 YYNGEE. The V segment lost 3 bases and the J segment 6 bases; nucleotides outside the gene matches: 11. CDR3 length equals 15 residues. The origin of this receptor is a man between 18 and 29 years old in good health. The material sequenced was blood. The rearrangement links TRBV9 to TRBJ1-1; 7 positions match TRBD1. CDR3 region: CASSEREGALSEAFF. The CDR3, as DNA: TGTGCCAGCAGCGAGAGGGAGGGGGCGCTTTCTGAAGCTTTCTTT.